Presented here are 6 T cell receptor beta chains from one specimen sequenced in a study of blood T cell repertoires in COVID-19. Data came from immunoSEQ multiplex PCR; TCRdb stores just in-frame clones and leaves some out. The top ten hold about 15% of the sample, which has more than 80,000 clones, around four fifths seen once. Sequenced input: peripheral blood. The receptors shown here come from a human donor in a cohort sampled during active COVID-19.

J is TRBJ1-2 and V is TRBV19; 12 positions match TRBD1. Germline CDR1 is LNHDA and CDR2 is SQIVND (reference sequence). The trim removed 4 bases at V and 8 bases at J, leaving 8 bases unmatched. The CDR3 length is 15 residues. The CDR3 DNA reads TGTGCCAGTAGTAGGGGACAGGGGGCTTTTGACGGCTACACCTTC. It encodes CASSRGQGAFDGYTF.

The CDR3, as DNA: TGTGCCAGCAGCCCCGCCGAGACACGTCTTAATTCACCCCTCCACTTT. Its protein is CASSPAETRLNSPLHF. The chain joins TRBV11-2 to TRBJ1-6; D uncertain. Per germline, CDR1 SGHAT and CDR2 FQNNGV. The CDR3 length is 16 residues. Trimming removed 5 bases from V and 6 bases from J, with 17 bases in between.

This chain uses TRBV19 with TRBJ2-2; 9 nucleotides align to TRBD1. The CDR3 consists of 14 residues. V lost 11 bases and J lost 7; bases outside the gene matches: 11. Germline V gene lookup returns CDR1 LNHDA and CDR2 SQIVND (reference sequence). The CDR3 nucleotides are TGTGCCGGGGGGACAGGGACTCTTAGCGGGGAGCTGTTTTTT. This codes for CAGGTGTLSGELFF.

The chain uses TRBV18 and TRBJ1-4; 7 positions match TRBD1. The CDR3 sequence is 15 residues long. Germline CDR1 is KGHSH and CDR2 is LQKENI. After removal of 6 bases from V and 6 bases from J, the junction contained 10 bases not matched to a gene. This CDR3 reads CASSLGGQVYEKLFF. In DNA form, the CDR3 reads TGTGCCAGCTCCCTAGGGGGCCAGGTTTATGAAAAACTGTTTTTT.

The genes are TRBV2 and TRBJ2-3; 15 bases align to TRBD2. In germline, CDR1 is SNHLY, CDR2 FYNNEI. Trimming cost V 6 bases and J 6 bases; bases outside gene matches: 7. The CDR3 has 16 residues. This chain's CDR3 is CASSRGTSGRSDTQYF. The CDR3 DNA reads TGTGCCAGCAGCCGGGGGACTAGCGGGAGGTCGGATACGCAGTATTTT.

The rearrangement links TRBV7-9 to TRBJ1-1; possibly TRBD1 for D (5 bases). V lost 0 bases, J lost 5 bases, and 13 bases lay in between. CDR1 and CDR2 from the germline V gene are SEHNR and FQNEAQ (reference sequence). CDR3 length equals 15 residues. DNA of the CDR3: TGTGCCAGCAGCTTAGCATCGCCAGGGATAACTGAAGCTTTCTTT. Translation gives CASSLASPGITEAFF.